The clone carrying this T cell receptor beta chain was seen only a few times. As yet, its antigen is unknown. The time point is: week 23, last vaccination. In every dose of vaccine, 300 ug of mutant IDH1 20-mer peptide was given alongside topical imiquimod. The protocol was immunoSEQ multiplex PCR, while the TCRdb copy is restricted to in-frame clones and leaves out a portion. Of about 86,000 clones detected, 85% appear once; the ten largest clones hold over 2%. Per germline, CDR1 LNHNV and CDR2 YYDKDF (reference sequence). Trimming pared 1 base from V and 1 base from J, leaving 7 bases between. There are 14 residues in the CDR3. These data belong to a study of a mutant IDH1 vaccine in newly diagnosed glioma. Study context: Once 4-6 weeks had passed after radiotherapy alone, vaccination started, or it started with temozolomide cycles. Most had both radiotherapy and temozolomide beforehand; others had only one. Males made up about 62% and females about 40% of treated patients, whose mean age was roughly 40 years.

Study-wide results and limits: Evidence of vaccine-induced immune responses was documented in approximately 93% of patients.

The sample here was PBMCs, taken from a glioma patient whose treatment included an IDH1 peptide vaccine. This sequence joins TRBV15 and TRBJ2-5; no reliable D call. The source is a man aged 30 to 39 with glioma. Some clones in this sample may be carry-over from other donors' samples. In nucleotides, the CDR3 is TGTGCCACCAGCAGAGTTGGCCGCCAAGAGACCCAGTACTTC. This codes for CATSRVGRQETQYF.